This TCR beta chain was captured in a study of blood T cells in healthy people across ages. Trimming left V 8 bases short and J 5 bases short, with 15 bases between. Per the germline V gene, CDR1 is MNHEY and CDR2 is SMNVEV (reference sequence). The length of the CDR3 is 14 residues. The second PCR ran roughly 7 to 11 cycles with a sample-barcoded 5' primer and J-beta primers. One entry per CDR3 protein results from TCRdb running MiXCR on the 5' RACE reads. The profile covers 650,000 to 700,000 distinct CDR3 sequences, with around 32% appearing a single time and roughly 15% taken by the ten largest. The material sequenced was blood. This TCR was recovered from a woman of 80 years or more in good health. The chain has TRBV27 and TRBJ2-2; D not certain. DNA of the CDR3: TGTGCCAGCCAACCTCATGGTTCGACCGGGGAGCTGTTTTTT. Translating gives CASQPHGSTGELFF.